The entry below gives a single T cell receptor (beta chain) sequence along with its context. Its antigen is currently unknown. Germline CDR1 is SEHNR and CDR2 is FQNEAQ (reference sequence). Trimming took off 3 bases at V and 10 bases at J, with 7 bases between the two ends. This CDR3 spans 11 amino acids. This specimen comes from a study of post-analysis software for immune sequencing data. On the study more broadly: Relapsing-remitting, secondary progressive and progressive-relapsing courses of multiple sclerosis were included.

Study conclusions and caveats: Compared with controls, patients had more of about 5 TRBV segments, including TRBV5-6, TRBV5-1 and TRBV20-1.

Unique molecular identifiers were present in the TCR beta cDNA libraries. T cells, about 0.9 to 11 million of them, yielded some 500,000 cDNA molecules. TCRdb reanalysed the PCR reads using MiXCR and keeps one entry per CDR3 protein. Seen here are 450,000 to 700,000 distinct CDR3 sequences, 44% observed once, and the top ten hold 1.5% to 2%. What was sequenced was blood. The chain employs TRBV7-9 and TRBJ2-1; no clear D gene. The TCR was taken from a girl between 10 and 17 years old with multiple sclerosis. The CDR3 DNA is TGTGCCAGCAGCTTTACATGGGAGCAGTTCTTC. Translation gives CASSFTWEQFF.